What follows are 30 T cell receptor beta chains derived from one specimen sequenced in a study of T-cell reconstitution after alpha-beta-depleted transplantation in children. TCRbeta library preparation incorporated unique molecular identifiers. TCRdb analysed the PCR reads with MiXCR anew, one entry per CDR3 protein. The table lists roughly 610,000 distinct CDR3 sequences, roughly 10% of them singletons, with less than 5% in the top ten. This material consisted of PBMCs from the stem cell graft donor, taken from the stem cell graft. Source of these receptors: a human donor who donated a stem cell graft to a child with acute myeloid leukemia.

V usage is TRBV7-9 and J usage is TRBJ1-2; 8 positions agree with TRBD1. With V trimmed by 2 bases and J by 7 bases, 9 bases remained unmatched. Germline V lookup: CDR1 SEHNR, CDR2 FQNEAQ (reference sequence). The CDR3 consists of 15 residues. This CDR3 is CASSLLFQGAGGYTF. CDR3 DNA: TGTGCCAGCAGCTTACTATTTCAGGGGGCCGGTGGCTACACCTTC.

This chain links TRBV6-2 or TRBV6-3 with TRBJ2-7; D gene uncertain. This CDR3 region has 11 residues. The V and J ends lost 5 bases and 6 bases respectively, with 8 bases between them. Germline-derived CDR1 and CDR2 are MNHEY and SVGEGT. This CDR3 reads CASSRASEQYF. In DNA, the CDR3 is TGTGCCAGCAGTCGGGCCTCCGAGCAGTACTTC.

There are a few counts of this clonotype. The CDR3 protein is CASSLSSGHYNEQFF. CDR3 DNA sequence: TGTGCCAGCAGTTTATCTAGCGGCCACTACAATGAGCAGTTCTTC. The chain has TRBV12-3 or TRBV12-4 and TRBJ2-1; TRBD2 aligns across 7 bases. This CDR3 spans 15 amino acids. Trimming cost V 2 bases and J 3 bases; bases outside gene matches: 4.

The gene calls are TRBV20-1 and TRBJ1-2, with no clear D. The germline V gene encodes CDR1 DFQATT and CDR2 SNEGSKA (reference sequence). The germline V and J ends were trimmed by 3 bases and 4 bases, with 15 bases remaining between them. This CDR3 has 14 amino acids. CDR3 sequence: CSARGRKTLYGYTF. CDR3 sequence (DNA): TGCAGTGCTAGGGGTCGGAAGACCCTCTATGGCTACACCTTC.

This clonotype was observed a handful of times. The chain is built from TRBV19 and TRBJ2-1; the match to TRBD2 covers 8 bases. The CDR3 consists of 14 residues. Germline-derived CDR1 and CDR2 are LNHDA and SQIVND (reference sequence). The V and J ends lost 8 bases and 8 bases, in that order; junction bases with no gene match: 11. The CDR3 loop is CASRLTAGGDEQFF. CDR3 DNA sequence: TGTGCCAGTCGCCTGACCGCCGGGGGGGATGAGCAGTTCTTC.

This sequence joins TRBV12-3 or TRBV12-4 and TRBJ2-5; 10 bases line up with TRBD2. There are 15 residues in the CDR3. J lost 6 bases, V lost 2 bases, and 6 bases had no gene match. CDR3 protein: CASSLLAGGRKTQYF. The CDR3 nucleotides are TGTGCCAGCAGTTTATTAGCGGGAGGAAGGAAGACCCAGTACTTC.

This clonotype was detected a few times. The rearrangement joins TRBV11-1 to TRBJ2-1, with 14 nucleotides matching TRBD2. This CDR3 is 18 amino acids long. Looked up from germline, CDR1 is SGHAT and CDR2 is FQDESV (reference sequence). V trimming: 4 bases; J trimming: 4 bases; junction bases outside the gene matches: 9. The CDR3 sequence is CASSSNSGLAGEYNEQFF. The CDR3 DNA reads TGTGCCAGCAGCTCCAACTCGGGACTAGCGGGAGAGTACAATGAGCAGTTCTTC.

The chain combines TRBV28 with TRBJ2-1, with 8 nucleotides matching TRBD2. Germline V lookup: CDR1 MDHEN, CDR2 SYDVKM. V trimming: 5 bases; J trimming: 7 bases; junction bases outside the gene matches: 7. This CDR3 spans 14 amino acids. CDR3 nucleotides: TGTGCCAGCAGTAAGGGGCTAGCGGGTAATGAGCAGTTCTTC. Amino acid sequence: CASSKGLAGNEQFF.

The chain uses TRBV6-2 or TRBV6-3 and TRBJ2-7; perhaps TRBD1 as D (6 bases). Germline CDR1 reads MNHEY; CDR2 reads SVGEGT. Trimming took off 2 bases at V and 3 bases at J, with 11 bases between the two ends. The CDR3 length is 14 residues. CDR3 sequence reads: CASSYRTGYYEQYF. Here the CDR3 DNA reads TGTGCCAGCAGTTACCGCACAGGGTACTACGAGCAGTACTTC.

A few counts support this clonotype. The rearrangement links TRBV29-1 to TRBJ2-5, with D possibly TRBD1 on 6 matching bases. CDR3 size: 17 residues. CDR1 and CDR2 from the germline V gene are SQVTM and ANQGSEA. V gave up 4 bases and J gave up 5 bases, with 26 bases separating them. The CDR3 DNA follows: TGCAGCGTTGCCCCCTTCCCAGGACAGCGGAGTTTGGAGACCCAGTACTTC. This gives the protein CSVAPFPGQRSLETQYF.

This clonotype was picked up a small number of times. The CDR3 sequence: CASSLGLAGVVDEQYF. CDR3 coding DNA: TGTGCCAGCAGTTTAGGACTAGCGGGAGTGGTAGACGAGCAGTACTTC. The chain employs TRBV12-3 or TRBV12-4 and TRBJ2-7; TRBD2 agrees at 12 bases. J gave up 5 bases and V 1 base, and 6 bases lay outside the gene matches. CDR3 length: 16 residues.

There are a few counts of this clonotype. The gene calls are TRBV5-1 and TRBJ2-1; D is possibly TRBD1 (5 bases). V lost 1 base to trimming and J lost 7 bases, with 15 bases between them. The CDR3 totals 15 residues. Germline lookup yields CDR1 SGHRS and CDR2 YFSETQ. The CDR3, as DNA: TGCGCCAGCAGCTTGATGGCAGGGTTAGAGAATGAGCAGTTCTTC. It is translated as CASSLMAGLENEQFF.

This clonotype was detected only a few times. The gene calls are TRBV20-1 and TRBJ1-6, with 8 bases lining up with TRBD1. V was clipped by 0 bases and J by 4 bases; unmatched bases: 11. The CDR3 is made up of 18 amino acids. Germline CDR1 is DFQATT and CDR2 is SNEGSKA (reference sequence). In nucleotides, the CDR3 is TGCAGTGCTAGAGATCCGTTGCGGACAGGGTCTTATAATTCACCCCTCCACTTT. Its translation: CSARDPLRTGSYNSPLHF.

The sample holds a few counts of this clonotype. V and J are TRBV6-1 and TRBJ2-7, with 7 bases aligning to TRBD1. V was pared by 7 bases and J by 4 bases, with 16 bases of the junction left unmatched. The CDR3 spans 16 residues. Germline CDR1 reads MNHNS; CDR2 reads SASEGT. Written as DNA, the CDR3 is TGTGCCAGCACTAGGGGGCAGGGGCGTCTTCAGTACGAGCAGTACTTC. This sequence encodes CASTRGQGRLQYEQYF.

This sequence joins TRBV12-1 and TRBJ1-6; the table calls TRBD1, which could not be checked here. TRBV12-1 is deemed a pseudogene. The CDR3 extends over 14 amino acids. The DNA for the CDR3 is TGTGCCAGCAGCTGGGACAGGAGTAATTCACCCCTCCACTTT. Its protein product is CASSWDRSNSPLHF.

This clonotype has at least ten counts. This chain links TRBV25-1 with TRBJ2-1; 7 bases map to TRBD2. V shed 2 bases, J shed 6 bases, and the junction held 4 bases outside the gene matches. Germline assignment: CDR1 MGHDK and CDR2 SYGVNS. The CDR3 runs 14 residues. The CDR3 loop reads CASSEAGAFNEQFF. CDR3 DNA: TGTGCCAGCAGTGAAGCGGGAGCCTTCAATGAGCAGTTCTTC.

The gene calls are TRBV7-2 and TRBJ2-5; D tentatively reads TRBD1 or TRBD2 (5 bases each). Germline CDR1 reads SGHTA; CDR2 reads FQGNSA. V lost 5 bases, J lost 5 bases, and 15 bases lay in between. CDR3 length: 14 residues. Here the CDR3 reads CASSRDPREETQYF. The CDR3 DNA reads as TGTGCCAGCAGCCGGGACCCCAGGGAGGAGACCCAGTACTTC.

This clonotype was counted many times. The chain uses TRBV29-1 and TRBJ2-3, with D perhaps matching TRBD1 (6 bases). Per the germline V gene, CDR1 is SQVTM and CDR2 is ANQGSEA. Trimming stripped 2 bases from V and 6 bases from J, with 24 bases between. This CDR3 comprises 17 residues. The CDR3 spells CSVELPWSSSQGDTQYF. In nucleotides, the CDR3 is TGCAGCGTTGAACTCCCTTGGTCCTCTTCCCAGGGGGATACGCAGTATTTT.

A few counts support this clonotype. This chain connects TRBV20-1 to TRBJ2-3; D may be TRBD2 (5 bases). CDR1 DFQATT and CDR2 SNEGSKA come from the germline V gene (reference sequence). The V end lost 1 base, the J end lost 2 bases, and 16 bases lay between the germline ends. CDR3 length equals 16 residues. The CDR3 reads CSARVWNRGATDTQYF. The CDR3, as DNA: TGCAGTGCTAGAGTGTGGAATCGGGGTGCCACAGATACGCAGTATTTT.

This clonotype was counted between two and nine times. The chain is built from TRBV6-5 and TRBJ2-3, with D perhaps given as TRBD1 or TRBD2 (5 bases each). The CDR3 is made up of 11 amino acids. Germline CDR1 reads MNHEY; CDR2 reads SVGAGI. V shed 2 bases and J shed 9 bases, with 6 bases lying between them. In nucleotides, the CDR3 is TGTGCCAGCAGTTACGAGGGGACGCAGTATTTT. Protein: CASSYEGTQYF.

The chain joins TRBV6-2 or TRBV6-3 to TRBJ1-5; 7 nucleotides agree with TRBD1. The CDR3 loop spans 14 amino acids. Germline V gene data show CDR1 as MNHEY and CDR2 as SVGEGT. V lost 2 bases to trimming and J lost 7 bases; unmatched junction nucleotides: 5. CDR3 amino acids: CASSYGPGGQPQHF. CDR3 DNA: TGTGCCAGCAGTTACGGGCCAGGGGGACAGCCCCAGCATTTT.

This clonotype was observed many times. The CDR3 reads CASRTDLSYNEQFF. CDR3 sequence (DNA): TGTGCCAGCAGAACGGACCTCTCCTACAATGAGCAGTTCTTC. This chain uses TRBV6-1 with TRBJ2-1, with D unresolved. The CDR3 has 14 residues. Germline-derived CDR1 and CDR2 are MNHNS and SASEGT. Trimming took off 6 bases at V and 0 bases at J, with 9 bases between the two ends.

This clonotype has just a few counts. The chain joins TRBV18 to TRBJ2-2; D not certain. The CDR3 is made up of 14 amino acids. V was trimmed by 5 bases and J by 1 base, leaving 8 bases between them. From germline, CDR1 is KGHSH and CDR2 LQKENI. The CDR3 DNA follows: TGTGCCAGCTCATCCTCAATGAACACCGGGGAGCTGTTTTTT. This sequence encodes CASSSSMNTGELFF.

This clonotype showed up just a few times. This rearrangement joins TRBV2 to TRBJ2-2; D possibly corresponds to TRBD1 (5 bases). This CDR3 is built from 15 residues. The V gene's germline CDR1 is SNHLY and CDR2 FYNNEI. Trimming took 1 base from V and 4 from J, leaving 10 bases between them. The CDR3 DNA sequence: TGTGCCAGCAGTGAAGAGGGCCAGGGCACCGGGGAGCTGTTTTTT. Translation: CASSEEGQGTGELFF. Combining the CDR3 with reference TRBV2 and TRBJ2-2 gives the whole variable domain EPEVTQTPSHQVTQMGQEVILRCVPISNHLYFYWYRQILGQKVEFLVSFYNNEISEKSEIFDDQFSVERPDGSNFTLKIRSTKLEDSAMYFCASSEEGQGTGELFFGEGSRLTVL.

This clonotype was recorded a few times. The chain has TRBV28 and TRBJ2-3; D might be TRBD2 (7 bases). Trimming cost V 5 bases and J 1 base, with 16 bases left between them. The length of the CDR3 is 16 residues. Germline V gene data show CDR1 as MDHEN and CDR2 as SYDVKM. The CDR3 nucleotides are TGTGCCAGCAGTGGGGGGGCAGGAGGAGGCACAGATACGCAGTATTTT. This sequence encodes CASSGGAGGGTDTQYF.

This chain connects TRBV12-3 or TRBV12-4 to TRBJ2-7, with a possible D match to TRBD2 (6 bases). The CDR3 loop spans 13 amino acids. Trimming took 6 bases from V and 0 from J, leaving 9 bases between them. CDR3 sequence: CASRPSASYEQYF. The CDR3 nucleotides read TGTGCCAGCAGGCCTAGCGCCTCCTACGAGCAGTACTTC.

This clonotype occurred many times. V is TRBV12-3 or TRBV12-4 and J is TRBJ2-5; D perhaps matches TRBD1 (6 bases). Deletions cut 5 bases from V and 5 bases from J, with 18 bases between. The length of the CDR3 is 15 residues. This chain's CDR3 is CASSPDSPGGETQYF. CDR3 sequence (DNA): TGTGCCAGCAGTCCGGACAGTCCAGGCGGGGAGACCCAGTACTTC.

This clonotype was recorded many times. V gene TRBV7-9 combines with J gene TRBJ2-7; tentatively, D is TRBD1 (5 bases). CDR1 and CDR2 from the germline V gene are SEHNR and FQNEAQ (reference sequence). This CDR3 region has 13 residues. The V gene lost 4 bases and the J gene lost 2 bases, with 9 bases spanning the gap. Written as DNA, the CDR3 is TGTGCCAGCAGCTCTTACAGGACCTACGAGCAGTACTTC. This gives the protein CASSSYRTYEQYF.

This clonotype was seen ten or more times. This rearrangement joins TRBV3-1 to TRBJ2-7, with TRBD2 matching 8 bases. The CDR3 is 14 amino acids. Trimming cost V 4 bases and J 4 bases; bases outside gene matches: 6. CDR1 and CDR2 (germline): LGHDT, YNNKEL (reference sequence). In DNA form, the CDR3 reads TGTGCCAGCAGCCTCGAGCGGGAGCGTTACGAGCAGTACTTC. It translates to CASSLERERYEQYF.

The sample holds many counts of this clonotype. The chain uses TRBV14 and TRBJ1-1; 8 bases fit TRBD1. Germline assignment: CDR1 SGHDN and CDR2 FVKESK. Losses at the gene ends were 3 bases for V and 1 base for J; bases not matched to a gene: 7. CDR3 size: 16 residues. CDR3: CASSQATGGGNTEAFF. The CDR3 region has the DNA TGTGCCAGCAGCCAGGCAACAGGGGGAGGGAACACTGAAGCTTTCTTT.